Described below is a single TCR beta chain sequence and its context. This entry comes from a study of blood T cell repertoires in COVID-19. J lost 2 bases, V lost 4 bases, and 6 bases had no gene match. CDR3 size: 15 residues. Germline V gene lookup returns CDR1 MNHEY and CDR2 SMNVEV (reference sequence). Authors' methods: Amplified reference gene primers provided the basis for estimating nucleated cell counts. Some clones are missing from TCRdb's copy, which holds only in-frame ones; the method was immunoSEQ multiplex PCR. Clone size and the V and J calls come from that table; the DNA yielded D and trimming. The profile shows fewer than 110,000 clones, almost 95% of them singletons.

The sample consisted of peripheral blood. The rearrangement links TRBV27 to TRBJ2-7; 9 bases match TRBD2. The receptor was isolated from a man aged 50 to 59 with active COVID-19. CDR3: CASSSGLATTYEQYF. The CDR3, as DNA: TGTGCCAGCAGTTCCGGACTAGCGACTACCTACGAGCAGTACTTC.